This TCR beta chain was captured by sequencing in a study of cytomegalovirus exposure and HLA in healthy donors. The CDR3 is 18 amino acids. Germline V gene data show CDR1 as MNHNS and CDR2 as SASEGT. Trimming stripped 5 bases from V and 1 base from J, with 21 bases between. This clone was picked up one time. Its antigen remains unknown. Findings of the study overall: A missense variant in DCLRE1C was later tied to TCR beta V- and J-gene trimming.

PCR was performed using 60 Vbeta and 13 Jbeta primers. Some clones are missing from TCRdb's copy, which holds only in-frame ones; the method was immunoSEQ multiplex PCR. Of some 200,000 clones detected, 83% appear once; the ten largest clones hold 1.4%. The sample was PBMCs. The chain links TRBV6-1 to TRBJ2-1; TRBD1 might be the D (5 bases). This receptor was obtained from a girl between 10 and 17 years old in good health and CMV-seronegative. Here the CDR3 reads CASSKGTSGILSYNEQFF. Here the CDR3 DNA reads TGTGCCAGCAGTAAAGGAACCTCAGGGATTCTTTCCTACAATGAGCAGTTCTTC.